This record covers a single T cell receptor (beta chain). The CDR3 length is 15 residues. The germline V gene has CDR1 SEHNR and CDR2 FQNEAQ (reference sequence). With V trimmed by 3 bases and J by 4 bases, 2 bases remained unmatched. The data belong to a study of blood T cell repertoires in COVID-19. Source study methods: It was from reference gene primer amplification that nucleated cell counts were estimated. Here immunoSEQ multiplex PCR was the method, and the copy in TCRdb shows in-frame clones only, minus some. V and J calls and clone size follow that table, whereas D and trimming were derived from the DNA. The table has around 270,000 clones, about 86% seen once; the top ten hold 15% to 19%.

This receptor was identified in a person aged 70 to 79 with COVID-19, enrolled during active disease. Sequencing input: peripheral blood. The rearrangement links TRBV7-9 to TRBJ2-1, with 11 positions matching TRBD2. CDR3 coding DNA: TGTGCCAGCAGCTTCGGGACTAGCGGTTACAATGAGCAGTTCTTC. Protein sequence: CASSFGTSGYNEQFF.